This T cell receptor (beta chain) originates from a study of chemoradiotherapy in HPV16-positive cancers. The overall study: Candidate HPV-specific T-cell clones and common TCR motifs came from functional assays in a couple of HPV16-positive patients.

This clone is a singleton in its sample. Its matching antigen is unknown. The study's findings and limits: Better recurrence-free survival went with HPV-responsive T-cell expansion in HPV16-positive patients. Candidate HPV-specific clones and E7-related TCR motifs grew in tumor during treatment.

Repeated repertoire sampling spanned the course of chemoradiotherapy. Using immunoSEQ multiplex PCR, the repertoire was profiled, and TCRdb retains in-frame clones only, with some absent. The repertoire has some 11,000 clones, 75% to 80% of them found once; the top ten carry approximately 0.96%. The sequence was obtained from a human donor with HPV-associated anogenital cancer. This sample was gathered from a patient who underwent chemoradiotherapy.

In nucleotides, the CDR3 is TGTGCCAGCAGGCAGACAGGGGCACCCGGGGAGCTGTTTTTT. Its translation is CASRQTGAPGELFF. The gene calls are TRBV2 and TRBJ2-2; 8 nucleotides line up with TRBD1. CDR3 length: 14 residues. From germline, CDR1 is SNHLY and CDR2 FYNNEI. J was trimmed by 6 bases and V by 6 bases; bases with no gene match: 6.